The 22 T cell receptor beta chains below all came from one sample that was sequenced in a study of neoadjuvant anti-PD-1 for oral cavity cancer. Sequencing was performed with immunoSEQ multiplex PCR; in TCRdb, only in-frame clones are kept and a portion is missing. Of about 8,000 clones listed, roughly 71% are singletons. Time point defined: after neoadjuvant nivolumab, at surgical resection. Sequencing used PBMCs, obtained after nivolumab (anti-PD-1) treatment. The receptor set was obtained from a person aged 35-79 years with oral cavity squamous cell carcinoma.

The chain uses TRBV9 and TRBJ2-1; perhaps TRBD2 as D (6 bases). The CDR3 has 16 residues. Germline V gene sequence: CDR1 SGDLS, CDR2 YYNGEE. Trimming took off 4 bases at V and 6 bases at J, with 20 bases between the two ends. The CDR3 sequence: CASSPGDPVPRNEQFF. DNA of the CDR3: TGTGCCAGCAGCCCGGGGGATCCAGTACCTCGCAATGAGCAGTTCTTC. Variable domain in full (rest from reference TRBV9 and TRBJ2-1): DSGVTQTPKHLITATGQRVTLRCSPRSGDLSVYWYQQSLDQGLQFLIQYYNGEERAKGNILERFSAQQFPDLHSELNLSSLELGDSALYFCASSPGDPVPRNEQFFGPGTRLTVL.

This chain uses TRBV15 with TRBJ1-5; 9 nucleotides align to TRBD1. Germline V gene data show CDR1 as LNHNV and CDR2 as YYDKDF (reference sequence). The CDR3 consists of 15 residues. The V and J ends lost 3 bases and 7 bases, in that order; junction bases with no gene match: 7. The CDR3 bases are TGTGCCACCAGCAGTCTCGGACAGGGGCAGCAGCCCCAGCATTTT. It specifies CATSSLGQGQQPQHF. The full variable domain, in which reference TRBV15 and TRBJ1-5 provide the parts outside the CDR3, is DAMVIQNPRYQVTQFGKPVTLSCSQTLNHNVMYWYQQKSSQAPKLLFHYYDKDFNNEADTPDNFQSRRPNTSFCFLDIRSPGLGDTAMYLCATSSLGQGQQPQHFGDGTRLSIL.

The chain combines TRBV2 with TRBJ1-3, with D unclear. V was cut by 4 bases and J by 4 bases, with 14 bases left in between. This CDR3 is built from 15 residues. The germline gives CDR1 SNHLY, CDR2 FYNNEI. The CDR3: CASSVPSQAGNTIYF. As DNA, the CDR3 is TGTGCCAGCAGTGTACCATCGCAGGCGGGAAACACCATATATTTT. Using reference TRBV2 and TRBJ1-3 for the parts outside the CDR3, the full variable domain is EPEVTQTPSHQVTQMGQEVILRCVPISNHLYFYWYRQILGQKVEFLVSFYNNEISEKSEIFDDQFSVERPDGSNFTLKIRSTKLEDSAMYFCASSVPSQAGNTIYFGEGSWLTVV.

This clone occurred a few times. The chain couples TRBV9 to TRBJ2-4, with 8 bases matching TRBD2. The CDR3 is made up of 12 amino acids. CDR1 and CDR2 from the germline V gene are SGDLS and YYNGEE. Trimming removed 4 bases from V and 7 bases from J; junction bases left unmatched: 1. The CDR3 reads CASSPGGNIQYF. The CDR3 coding sequence is TGTGCCAGCAGCCCGGGAGGGAACATTCAGTACTTC.

This clone was counted a few times. The V gene is TRBV2, the J gene TRBJ2-2; TRBD2 is a possible D gene (5 bases). V was cut by 3 bases and J by 6 bases, with 14 bases left in between. The CDR3 length is 15 residues. From germline, CDR1 is SNHLY and CDR2 FYNNEI. The CDR3 protein is CASSEELAMAGELFF. CDR3 in DNA: TGTGCCAGCAGTGAGGAGCTAGCTATGGCCGGGGAGCTGTTTTTT.

Details on this clone: One junction end disagrees with the germline gene, perhaps due to a read error. The CDR3 nucleotides are TGTGCCAGCACCTTGTTAGGGGGACAGTGGGGAGAGACCCAGTACTTC. Translation gives CASTLLGGQWGETQYF. The chain combines TRBV5-5 with TRBJ2-5; TRBD1 aligns across 7 bases. Germline loops: CDR1 SGHKS, CDR2 YYEKEE (reference sequence). The CDR3 spans 16 residues. The full variable domain, with the rest looked up from reference TRBV5-5 and TRBJ2-5, is DAGVTQSPTHLIKTRGQQVTLRCSPISGHKSVSWYQQVLGQGPQFIFQYYEKEERGRGNFPDRFSARQFPNYSSELNVNALLLGDSALYLCASTLLGGQWGETQYFGPGTRLLVL.

V and J are TRBV29-1 and TRBJ2-7; D might be TRBD1 or TRBD2, each matching 5 bases. The germline V gene has CDR1 SQVTM and CDR2 ANQGSEA. The germline V and J ends were trimmed by 1 base and 2 bases, with 12 bases remaining between them. The CDR3 consists of 14 residues. The CDR3 reads CSVEGPGGTYEQYF. In nucleotides, the CDR3 is TGCAGCGTTGAAGGCCCTGGGGGAACCTACGAGCAGTACTTC.

This clone was counted only a few times. This chain uses TRBV7-8 with TRBJ2-3; D gene uncertain. The germline CDR1 and CDR2 sequences are SGHVS and FQNEAQ. The CDR3 consists of 13 residues. Trimming took off 1 base at V and 5 bases at J, with 7 bases between the two ends. The CDR3 region is CASSLGWVDTQYF. The CDR3 DNA sequence: TGTGCCAGCAGCTTAGGATGGGTAGATACGCAGTATTTT.

This clone has only a few counts. The gene calls are TRBV2 and TRBJ2-7, with TRBD1 identical over 10 bases. Germline loops: CDR1 SNHLY, CDR2 FYNNEI. There are 14 residues in the CDR3. Losses at the gene ends were 8 bases for V and 2 bases for J; bases not matched to a gene: 6. In DNA form, the CDR3 reads TGTGCCAGCCTGACCGGGACAGGGGCCTACGAGCAGTACTTC. Residues: CASLTGTGAYEQYF.

For the CDR3, the DNA is TGTGCCAGCAGTTCCCGAGTCGGGACGGAAGCTTTCTTT. This translates into CASSSRVGTEAFF. The chain joins TRBV28 to TRBJ1-1, with a tentative D call TRBD1 (5 bases). Germline V gene lookup returns CDR1 MDHEN and CDR2 SYDVKM. The CDR3 spans 13 residues. V was clipped by 4 bases and J by 8 bases, with 14 bases between them.

The chain recombines TRBV19 with TRBJ1-2; D remains unclear. Germline CDR1 LNHDA, CDR2 SQIVND (reference sequence). This CDR3 comprises 14 residues. The V end was cut by 3 bases, the J end by 3 bases, with 11 bases between. The chain's CDR3 is CASSIGLGDYGYTF. Here the CDR3 DNA reads TGTGCCAGTAGTATCGGACTTGGGGACTATGGCTACACCTTC.

This clone was seen a handful of times. Here the CDR3 reads CASSDHRGGYTF. DNA of the CDR3: TGTGCCAGCAGTGATCACAGGGGTGGCTACACCTTC. The chain couples TRBV6-4 to TRBJ1-2; 7 bases match TRBD1. J gave up 7 bases and V 3 bases, and 2 bases lay outside the gene matches. Germline V lookup: CDR1 MRHNA, CDR2 SNTAGT. The CDR3 has 12 amino acids.

This clone was observed a few times. The chain has TRBV19 and TRBJ1-5, with D possibly TRBD1 on 6 matching bases. CDR1 is LNHDA and CDR2 is SQIVND in the germline V gene (reference sequence). Trimming shortened V by 7 bases and J by 3 bases, and 19 bases separated the two germline ends. The CDR3 length is 16 residues. CDR3 nucleotide sequence: TGTGCCAGTACAACACAGGGTATGGGGAACAATCAGCCCCAGCATTTT. It codes for CASTTQGMGNNQPQHF.

This clone has just a few counts. The chain is built from TRBV5-4 and TRBJ1-2; D ambiguous. V shed 0 bases and J shed 2 bases, with 8 bases lying between them. The germline gives CDR1 SGHNT, CDR2 YYREEE (reference sequence). The CDR3 consists of 14 residues. The CDR3 DNA is TGTGCCAGCAGCTTGGAGGCAGGCAACTATGGCTACACCTTC. This translates into CASSLEAGNYGYTF.

The chain couples TRBV29-1 to TRBJ2-1; 10 positions match TRBD1. The CDR3 extends over 15 amino acids. The V gene end was trimmed by 3 bases and the J gene end by 7 bases; junction bases not matched to a gene: 9. Germline V gene sequence: CDR1 SQVTM, CDR2 ANQGSEA. CDR3 coding DNA: TGCAGCGTTGAGTACCGGGACAGGGGCAGGAATGAGCAGTTCTTC. It encodes CSVEYRDRGRNEQFF.

The chain recombines TRBV2 with TRBJ2-7, with 11 bases aligning to TRBD2. The CDR3 has 14 residues. Germline loops: CDR1 SNHLY, CDR2 FYNNEI. The ends lost 6 bases at V and 4 bases at J; junction bases unmatched: 5. The CDR3 nucleotides are TGTGCCAGCAGCCCCGGGACTAGCGGTTACGAGCAGTACTTC. Translation gives CASSPGTSGYEQYF.

This chain connects TRBV5-6 to TRBJ1-6; D unresolved. Germline CDR1 SGHDT, CDR2 YYEEEE. The CDR3 spans 16 residues. Trimming removed 2 bases from V and 6 bases from J, with 15 bases in between. CDR3 nucleotide sequence: TGTGCCAGCAGCTTTTCCCCAAACACCCTTAATTCACCCCTCCACTTT. This encodes CASSFSPNTLNSPLHF.

The chain combines TRBV30 with TRBJ2-7; 10 bases map to TRBD2. CDR3 length: 16 residues. Germline assignment: CDR1 GTSNPN and CDR2 SVGIG (reference sequence). With V trimmed by 2 bases and J by 0 bases, 7 bases remained unmatched. CDR3 in amino acids: CAWSSISGGSSYEQYF. The CDR3 DNA follows: TGTGCCTGGAGTTCCATTAGCGGGGGGAGCTCCTACGAGCAGTACTTC.

The chain has TRBV5-1 and TRBJ1-2; no firm D call. The CDR3 has 13 residues. Germline V gene lookup returns CDR1 SGHRS and CDR2 YFSETQ. Trimming took 4 bases from V and 5 from J, leaving 12 bases between them. The CDR3: CASSAPDPYGYTF. The CDR3 DNA is TGCGCCAGCAGCGCCCCAGATCCGTATGGCTACACCTTC. The full variable domain, rest sourced from reference TRBV5-1 and TRBJ1-2, is KAGVTQTPRYLIKTRGQQVTLSCSPISGHRSVSWYQQTPGQGLQFLFEYFSETQRNKGNFPGRFSGRQFSNSRSEMNVSTLELGDSALYLCASSAPDPYGYTFGSGTRLTVV.

A few counts support this clone. The chain employs TRBV5-4 and TRBJ1-1; D possibly corresponds to TRBD1 (6 bases). The germline gives CDR1 SGHNT, CDR2 YYREEE (reference sequence). The CDR3 totals 14 residues. Trimming left V 6 bases short and J 1 base short, with 13 bases between. In nucleotides, the CDR3 is TGTGCCAGCAAAACTATGGGGGCGAACACTGAAGCTTTCTTT. Amino acids: CASKTMGANTEAFF.

The chain has TRBV11-2 and TRBJ2-3; 9 nucleotides agree with TRBD1. The CDR3 has 15 residues. Looked up from germline, CDR1 is SGHAT and CDR2 is FQNNGV. J lost 6 bases, V lost 5 bases, and 9 bases had no gene match. DNA for the CDR3: TGTGCCAGCAGCCCCGGGACAGGGACGTGGGATACGCAGTATTTT. The encoded protein is CASSPGTGTWDTQYF. Full variable domain (remainder filled in from reference TRBV11-2 and TRBJ2-3): EAGVAQSPRYKIIEKRQSVAFWCNPISGHATLYWYQQILGQGPKLLIQFQNNGVVDDSQLPKDRFSAERLKGVDSTLKIQPAKLEDSAVYLCASSPGTGTWDTQYFGPGTRLTVL.

This chain links TRBV7-9 with TRBJ1-2; D gene unclear. CDR1 and CDR2 (germline): SEHNR, FQNEAQ (reference sequence). The CDR3 covers 14 residues. The V end was cut by 1 base, the J end by 4 bases, with 10 bases between. The CDR3 region has the DNA TGTGCCAGCAGCTTAGAGTGGGAGGTCTATGGCTACACCTTC. Amino acids: CASSLEWEVYGYTF.